The 14 T cell receptor beta chains below come from one sample, sequenced in a study of T cells in Graves' hyperthyroidism and ophthalmopathy. From RNA transcripts, TCR beta CDR3 regions were amplified. Carried out on the TCR CDR3, a first-round RT-PCR used the HTBI primer set. TCRdb re-derived calls from the multiplex PCR reads in MiXCR, one entry per CDR3 protein. The data show approximately 610,000 distinct CDR3 sequences, roughly 15% seen once. Sequencing was carried out using blood. Receptor source: a woman aged 40 to 55 with Graves' ophthalmopathy.

The table lists this clonotype with many counts. The J gene is TRBJ1-1, the V gene TRBV6-2 or TRBV6-3; D is undetermined. V lost 3 bases and J lost 6, with 14 bases in between. The germline gives CDR1 MNHEY, CDR2 SVGEGT. The CDR3 length is 14 residues. The CDR3 DNA reads as TGTGCCAGCAGTTATCGACAACATGGGGCTGAAGCTTTCTTT. This encodes CASSYRQHGAEAFF.

This clonotype has a handful of counts. The V and J genes are TRBV2 and TRBJ2-7; D not resolved. V was shortened by 4 bases and J by 7 bases, with 11 bases between the two germline ends. The CDR3 is made up of 12 amino acids. Per germline, CDR1 SNHLY and CDR2 FYNNEI. CDR3 amino acids: CASSGVGDEQYF. CDR3 bases: TGTGCCAGCAGTGGAGTGGGCGATGAGCAGTACTTC.

This clonotype was observed a few times. J is TRBJ2-7 and V is TRBV28; 7 bases fit TRBD2. V lost 8 bases, J lost 0 bases, and 7 bases stayed unmatched. Germline V gene lookup returns CDR1 MDHEN and CDR2 SYDVKM. The CDR3 length is 14 residues. The CDR3: CASQGTIISYEQYF. Here the CDR3 DNA reads TGTGCCAGCCAAGGGACTATCATCTCCTACGAGCAGTACTTC.

The V and J genes are TRBV18 and TRBJ1-2; the D is unclear. The germline V gene encodes CDR1 KGHSH and CDR2 LQKENI. The CDR3 contains 13 residues. V was cut by 0 bases and J by 8 bases, with 10 bases left in between. The CDR3 sequence: CASSPPERGGYTF. CDR3 bases: TGTGCCAGCTCACCACCGGAGCGAGGAGGCTACACCTTC.

The chain's CDR3 is CASSLQSQKETQYF. In nucleotides, the CDR3 is TGTGCCAGCAGTTTGCAGTCGCAAAAAGAGACCCAGTACTTC. The rearrangement uses TRBV28 and TRBJ2-5, with D unclear. Trimming pared 3 bases from V and 3 bases from J, leaving 11 bases between. CDR1 and CDR2 from the germline V gene are MDHEN and SYDVKM. CDR3 length: 14 amino acids.

This clonotype was observed many times. V and J are TRBV20-1 and TRBJ2-5; tentatively, D is TRBD2 (6 bases). Germline V gene data show CDR1 as DFQATT and CDR2 as SNEGSKA (reference sequence). The CDR3 loop spans 11 amino acids. Trimming shortened V by 5 bases and J by 7 bases, and 11 bases separated the two germline ends. CDR3 DNA: TGCAGTGCTTGGGAGGAAGCGACCCAGTACTTC. Its protein product is CSAWEEATQYF.

This sequence joins TRBV12-3 or TRBV12-4 and TRBJ2-5; a possible D gene is TRBD2 (6 bases). The ends were cut back, 5 bases at V and 0 bases at J, with 13 bases in the middle. The CDR3 length is 15 residues. The CDR3 here is CASSPGDQNQETQYF. CDR3 DNA sequence: TGTGCCAGCAGTCCGGGGGACCAAAACCAAGAGACCCAGTACTTC.

This clonotype was seen ten or more times. The CDR3, as DNA: TGTGCCTGGAGTCGCGGACAGGGAAGAGAGACCCAGTACTTC. It specifies CAWSRGQGRETQYF. This rearrangement joins TRBV30 to TRBJ2-5, with TRBD1 matching over 8 bases. The CDR3 runs to 14 residues. The V segment lost 2 bases and the J segment 4 bases; nucleotides outside the gene matches: 6. In germline, CDR1 is GTSNPN, CDR2 SVGIG (reference sequence).

The V gene is TRBV7-8, the J gene TRBJ2-7; TRBD2 might be the D (6 bases). The CDR3 has 13 residues. Germline CDR1 SGHVS, CDR2 FQNEAQ. V lost 5 bases, J lost 5 bases, and 13 bases lay in between. The chain's CDR3 is CASSRGLRDEQYF. CDR3 DNA: TGTGCCAGCAGCCGCGGACTACGCGACGAGCAGTACTTC.

This clonotype was counted between two and nine times. The chain carries TRBV28 and TRBJ2-2, with 9 bases matching TRBD1. CDR1 MDHEN and CDR2 SYDVKM come from the germline V gene. CDR3 length: 18 amino acids. V was pared by 3 bases and J by 1 base, with 9 bases of the junction left unmatched. Here the CDR3 reads CASSLGQGLTWNTGELFF. The CDR3 bases are TGTGCCAGCAGTTTGGGACAGGGATTGACCTGGAACACCGGGGAGCTGTTTTTT.

This clonotype was picked up many times. V usage is TRBV6-4 and J usage is TRBJ2-2, with 11 bases fitting TRBD2. The CDR3 runs 18 residues. CDR1 is MRHNA, CDR2 SNTAGT, per germline. J gave up 7 bases and V 5 bases, and 15 bases lay outside the gene matches. CDR3 amino acids: CASSPSRGSGRVDGELFF. The CDR3 nucleotides are TGTGCCAGCAGTCCCTCTCGGGGTAGCGGGAGGGTGGACGGGGAGCTGTTTTTT.

This clonotype was counted many times. The chain has TRBV7-8 and TRBJ1-1; D not resolved. The CDR3 contains 13 residues. V shed 2 bases and J shed 9 bases, with 13 bases lying between them. Germline V gene sequence: CDR1 SGHVS, CDR2 FQNEAQ. CDR3 sequence: CASSLQRVRKAFF. The CDR3 region has the DNA TGTGCCAGCAGCTTACAAAGAGTGAGAAAAGCTTTCTTT. Variable domain in full (rest from reference TRBV7-8 and TRBJ1-1): GAGVSQSPRYKVAKRGQDVALRCDPISGHVSLFWYQQALGQGPEFLTYFQNEAQLDKSGLPSDRFFAERPEGSVSTLKIQRTQQEDSAVYLCASSLQRVRKAFFGQGTRLTVV.

This clonotype has ten or more counts. The rearrangement links TRBV5-1 to TRBJ1-1; D possibly corresponds to TRBD1 (5 bases). The V end was cut by 4 bases, the J end by 2 bases, with 18 bases between. Germline V gene lookup returns CDR1 SGHRS and CDR2 YFSETQ. This CDR3 has 16 residues. CDR3 nucleotide sequence: TGCGCCAGCAGCCCGCCAACCTTAACAGGAAACACTGAAGCTTTCTTT. Translation gives CASSPPTLTGNTEAFF.

This clonotype has at least ten counts. This chain connects TRBV28 to TRBJ1-3, with D hard to call. This CDR3 contains 16 residues. V lost 6 bases and J lost 0, with 15 bases in between. The germline V gene has CDR1 MDHEN and CDR2 SYDVKM. The CDR3 protein is CASSSIDRYSGNTIYF. Here the CDR3 DNA reads TGTGCCAGCAGCTCCATCGACCGCTACTCTGGAAACACCATATATTTT.